This T cell receptor (beta chain) was found in a study of T cells in Graves' hyperthyroidism and ophthalmopathy. The CDR3 regions of TCR beta were amplified from RNA transcripts. Researchers ran a first-round RT-PCR on the TCR CDR3 using the HTBI primer set. One entry per CDR3 protein results from TCRdb running MiXCR on the multiplex PCR reads. Counted here are fewer than 550,000 distinct CDR3 sequences, more than 15% occurring once; the ten biggest clones make up roughly 7.7%. General study findings and limits: The model identified upcoming ophthalmopathy a median roughly 6.5 months ahead of onset.

CDR3 length equals 16 residues. Trimming left V 3 bases short and J 0 bases short, with 12 bases between. Germline V gene data show CDR1 as LGHDT and CDR2 as YNNKEL (reference sequence). This clonotype was detected ten times or more. Its antigen is not known. Sequencing input: blood. The chain combines TRBV3-1 with TRBJ2-1; D uncertain. The TCR comes from a young woman with Graves' hyperthyroidism. CDR3 sequence reads: CASSQETRSSYNEQFF. The CDR3 bases are TGTGCCAGCAGCCAGGAGACCAGGAGCTCCTACAATGAGCAGTTCTTC.